Given below is one TCR beta chain in context. Its antigen is as yet unknown. This record belongs to a study of CD8+CD57+ T cells in acquired aplastic anemia. At the level of the study: When averaged, DNA from sorted CD4+ and CD8+ cells came to 2.5 to 4 ug.

Notes on the study in general: No significant difference in CD8+ Simpson's diversity was found between patients and controls.

The J segment lost 9 bases and the V segment lost 10 bases, leaving 12 bases of the junction unmatched. This CDR3 contains 12 residues. The germline V gene has CDR1 SNHLY and CDR2 FYNNEI. The use of genomic DNA as template underpinned the TCR beta VDJ and CDR3 profiling. TCRdb analysed the reads with MiXCR anew, one entry per CDR3 protein. The data hold around 180,000 distinct CDR3 sequences, with around three fifths observed a single time. This clonotype originated in a human donor with severe aplastic anemia or a healthy control (not recorded which). V gene TRBV2 combines with J gene TRBJ2-7; TRBD2 aligns across 7 bases. Sequencing was carried out using sorted CD4+, CD8+, or CD8+CD57+ T cells (not recorded which) from PBMCs. The CDR3 DNA is TGTGCCACCTGGCCTTACCCGGGGGGGCAGTACTTC. This codes for CATWPYPGGQYF.